Each of the 18 T cell receptor beta chains below was sequenced from the same sample in a study of PD-1 blockade in classical Hodgkin lymphoma. The table came from immunoSEQ multiplex PCR; TCRdb's copy has only in-frame clones and leaves some out. The sample lists about 47,000 clones, over 70% occurring once. Time point indicated: cycle 4 day 1 (C4D1), after less than 7 weeks of nivolumab. Brentuximab vedotin exposure varied among the patients, all of whom had relapsed after autologous stem cell transplantation. The source was peripheral blood mononuclear cells (PBMCs), collected before the fourth cycle of nivolumab. Source of these receptors: a human donor with classical Hodgkin lymphoma.

The gene calls are TRBV19 and TRBJ2-5; 9 positions agree with TRBD1. CDR1 and CDR2 from the germline V gene are LNHDA and SQIVND (reference sequence). After removal of 7 bases from V and 5 bases from J, the junction contained 2 bases not matched to a gene. The CDR3 sequence is 12 residues long. CDR3: CASKTGGETQYF. CDR3 DNA: TGTGCCAGTAAGACAGGGGGGGAGACCCAGTACTTC.

V gene TRBV9 combines with J gene TRBJ2-3, with D perhaps matching TRBD1 (7 bases). Per germline, CDR1 SGDLS and CDR2 YYNGEE. The CDR3 has 17 amino acids. V lost 0 bases, J lost 2 bases, and 16 bases lay in between. In DNA, the CDR3 is TGTGCCAGCAGCGTAGAGGCAGGGGGGACTGTCACAGATACGCAGTATTTT. This codes for CASSVEAGGTVTDTQYF.

The V gene is TRBV10-2, the J gene TRBJ2-6; D is unclear. The CDR3 runs 14 residues. V was pared by 3 bases and J by 0 bases, with 3 bases between. Germline V gene sequence: CDR1 WSHSY, CDR2 SAAADI. The CDR3 is CASSDRSGANVLTF. CDR3 nucleotide sequence: TGCGCCAGCAGTGACCGCTCTGGGGCCAACGTCCTGACTTTC.

CDR3 loop: CASGDRYHEQYF. DNA for the CDR3: TGCGCCAGCGGGGACAGGTACCACGAGCAGTACTTC. V and J are TRBV5-1 and TRBJ2-7; 8 nucleotides line up with TRBD1. V trimming: 7 bases; J trimming: 5 bases; junction bases outside the gene matches: 5. The CDR3 has 12 amino acids. Per the germline V gene, CDR1 is SGHRS and CDR2 is YFSETQ.

This chain connects TRBV4-3 to TRBJ2-3; TRBD1 might be the D (6 bases). CDR3 size: 15 residues. CDR1 and CDR2 (germline): LGHNA, YSLEER. V lost 2 bases and J lost 5, with 14 bases in between. The CDR3 region is CASSQQGIQGDTQYF. The CDR3, as DNA: TGCGCCAGCAGCCAACAGGGGATCCAAGGAGATACGCAGTATTTT.

This chain links TRBV5-4 with TRBJ1-2, with D possibly TRBD1 on 5 matching bases. This CDR3 contains 15 residues. Per germline, CDR1 SGHNT and CDR2 YYREEE (reference sequence). The V gene lost 0 bases and the J gene lost 0 bases, with 9 bases spanning the gap. Here the CDR3 reads CASSLAQGSNYGYTF. The CDR3 DNA is TGTGCCAGCAGCTTGGCTCAGGGCTCTAACTATGGCTACACCTTC.

As for this clone: The junction departs from germline at one end; a sequencing error may be responsible. The gene calls are TRBV5-6 and TRBJ2-3, with a tentative D call TRBD2 (6 bases). Per the germline V gene, CDR1 is SGHDT and CDR2 is YYEEEE. This CDR3 is 13 amino acids long. This CDR3 reads CAGSGGTSNTQYF. The CDR3 nucleotides read TGTGCCGGCAGCGGAGGGACGTCTAATACGCAGTATTTT. The full variable domain, rest sourced from reference TRBV5-6 and TRBJ2-3, is DAGVTQSPTHLIKTRGQQVTLRCSPKSGHDTVSWYQQALGQGPQFIFQYYEEEERQRGNFPDRFSGHQFPNYSSELNVNALLLGDSALYLCAGSGGTSNTQYFGPGTRLTVL.

This rearrangement joins TRBV9 to TRBJ2-7; TRBD2 matches at 12 bases. CDR1 SGDLS and CDR2 YYNGEE come from the germline V gene. The CDR3 consists of 15 residues. V trimming: 3 bases; J trimming: 3 bases; junction bases outside the gene matches: 4. DNA of the CDR3: TGTGCCAGCAGCGCGGGACTAGCGGGTATCTACGAGCAGTACTTC. It encodes CASSAGLAGIYEQYF.

V and J are TRBV6-6 and TRBJ2-5, with TRBD2 matching over 9 bases. The V segment lost 4 bases and the J segment 3 bases; nucleotides outside the gene matches: 6. This CDR3 contains 15 residues. The germline gives CDR1 MNHNY, CDR2 SVGAGI (reference sequence). Written as DNA, the CDR3 is TGTGCCAGCAGTTTAGCGGGAGTCGTTGAAGAGACCCAGTACTTC. Translation gives CASSLAGVVEETQYF.

The CDR3 region has the DNA TGCGCCAGCAGCCAAGAGGCGACAGATACGCAGTATTTT. Its translation is CASSQEATDTQYF. V is TRBV4-3 and J is TRBJ2-3; no reliable D call. Trimming cost V 0 bases and J 3 bases, with 4 bases left between them. This CDR3 is built from 13 residues. Per germline, CDR1 LGHNA and CDR2 YSLEER.

The CDR3, as DNA: TGTGCCAGCAGTTTAGCCCAGATTAATGAAAAACTGTTTTTT. Its translation is CASSLAQINEKLFF. The genes are TRBV28 and TRBJ1-4; D call uncertain. The CDR3 runs to 14 residues. Trimming removed 2 bases at V and 4 bases at J, with 8 bases between. The germline gives CDR1 MDHEN, CDR2 SYDVKM.

V and J are TRBV6-5 and TRBJ2-7; D unresolved. Germline V CDR1 and CDR2: MNHEY, SVGAGI. Deletions cut 5 bases from V and 2 bases from J, with 7 bases between. This CDR3 comprises 12 residues. The CDR3 loop is CASSGVPYEQYF. The CDR3 DNA follows: TGTGCCAGCAGTGGGGTACCCTACGAGCAGTACTTC.

The gene calls are TRBV20-1 and TRBJ2-1; no clear D gene. Deletions cut 5 bases from V and 7 bases from J, with 9 bases between. The germline gives CDR1 DFQATT, CDR2 SNEGSKA (reference sequence). The CDR3 extends over 11 amino acids. CDR3 amino acids: CSALSVNEQFF. The CDR3 DNA sequence: TGCAGTGCTCTCAGCGTGAATGAGCAGTTCTTC.

The V call is TRBV7-8, the J call TRBJ1-2, with D maybe TRBD1 (5 bases). Trimming stripped 5 bases from V and 4 bases from J, with 17 bases between. This CDR3 contains 15 residues. Germline V CDR1 and CDR2: SGHVS, FQNEAQ. CDR3 DNA sequence: TGTGCCAGCAGCCGAGAGGGGCGTTCCGGCTATGGCTACACCTTC. Amino acid sequence: CASSREGRSGYGYTF. The whole variable domain, remainder taken from reference TRBV7-8 and TRBJ1-2, is GAGVSQSPRYKVAKRGQDVALRCDPISGHVSLFWYQQALGQGPEFLTYFQNEAQLDKSGLPSDRFFAERPEGSVSTLKIQRTQQEDSAVYLCASSREGRSGYGYTFGSGTRLTVV.

The chain couples TRBV11-2 to TRBJ2-1; D ambiguous. CDR1 is SGHAT and CDR2 is FQNNGV in the germline V gene. Trimming shortened V by 6 bases and J by 7 bases, and 10 bases separated the two germline ends. The CDR3 runs to 12 residues. For the CDR3, the DNA is TGTGCCAGCAGTCGAACTTGGAATGAGCAGTTCTTC. Translation: CASSRTWNEQFF.

The chain recombines TRBV4-3 with TRBJ2-4; D is possibly TRBD1 or TRBD2 (6 bases each). The CDR3 is 18 residues long. V lost 0 bases to trimming and J lost 2 bases, with 17 bases between them. Germline assignment: CDR1 LGHNA and CDR2 YSLEER. CDR3 nucleotides: TGCGCCAGCAGCCAAGACCCGCCGGGGGCAGGTCCCAAAAACATTCAGTACTTC. Translation gives CASSQDPPGAGPKNIQYF.

This chain joins TRBV7-2 and TRBJ1-2; D gene ambiguous. The germline CDR1 and CDR2 sequences are SGHTA and FQGNSA. V lost 0 bases and J lost 4, with 12 bases in between. This CDR3 has 15 residues. For the CDR3, the DNA is TGTGCCAGCAGCTTAGCCTCGGCCGGAACCTATGGCTACACCTTC. Amino acids: CASSLASAGTYGYTF.

This clone has a handful of counts. The chain couples TRBV19 to TRBJ2-1, with D tentatively TRBD2 (5 bases). This CDR3 is 11 amino acids long. Germline-derived CDR1 and CDR2 are LNHDA and SQIVND (reference sequence). V was clipped by 7 bases and J by 14 bases, with 15 bases between them. The CDR3 DNA is TGTGCCAGTACCTATCTGGGAGTGGAGTTCTTC. This encodes CASTYLGVEFF.